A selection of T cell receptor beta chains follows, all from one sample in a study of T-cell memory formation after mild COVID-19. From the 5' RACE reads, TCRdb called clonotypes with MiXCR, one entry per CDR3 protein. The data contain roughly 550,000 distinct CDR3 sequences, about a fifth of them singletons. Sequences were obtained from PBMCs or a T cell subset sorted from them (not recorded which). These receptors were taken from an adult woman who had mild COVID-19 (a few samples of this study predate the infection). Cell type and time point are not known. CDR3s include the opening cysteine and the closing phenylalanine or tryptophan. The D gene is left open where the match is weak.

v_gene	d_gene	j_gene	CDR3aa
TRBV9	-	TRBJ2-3	CASSVGDGLTTDTQYF
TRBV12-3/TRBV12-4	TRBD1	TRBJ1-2	CASSLPPDRGPEGYTF
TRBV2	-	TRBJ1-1	CASNARINTEAFF
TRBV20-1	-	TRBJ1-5	CSANTYTGGGQPQHF
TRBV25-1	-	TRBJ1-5	CASSQGPDQPQHF
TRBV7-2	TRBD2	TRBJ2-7	CASSRMTSGASSYEQYF
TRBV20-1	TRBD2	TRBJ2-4	CSPAGGVNIQYF
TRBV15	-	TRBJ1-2	CATSRGTVYGYTF
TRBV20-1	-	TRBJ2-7	CSARDQDRGYEQYF
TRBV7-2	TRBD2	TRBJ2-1	CASSLSASGGVWEQFF
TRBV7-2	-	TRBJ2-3	CASSFLYSFTDTQYF
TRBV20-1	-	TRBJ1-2	CSARWGPTVGDGYTF
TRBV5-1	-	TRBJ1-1	CASSLTTELNTEAFF
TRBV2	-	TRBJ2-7	CASIGQGNYEQYF
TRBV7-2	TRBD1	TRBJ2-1	CASSLDRGSYNEQFF
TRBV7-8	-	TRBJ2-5	CASSLEVETGLTEETQYF
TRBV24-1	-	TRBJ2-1	CATSDPGSYNEQFF